Listed here are 29 T cell receptor beta chains from one sample, sequenced in a study of vaccination and CD4 T cells after COVID-19. Noted treatment: roughly nine-day PBMC culture with coronavirus spike peptide pools or control peptides (ViraFEST assay). Sequencing of the DNA from cultured CD4+ T cells was carried out with the Oncomine TCR Beta short-read assay. TCRdb ran MiXCR on the PCR reads and lists one entry per CDR3 protein. The sample shows more than 15,000 distinct CDR3 sequences, over 25% of them seen only once. These receptors are not linked to any known antigen. The source material was cultured CD4+ T cells from blood. These receptors came from a human donor with COVID-19.

This clonotype was observed a handful of times. The gene calls are TRBV12-3 or TRBV12-4 and TRBJ2-7; 11 bases are a match to TRBD2. With 6 bases clipped from V and 6 bases from J, the junction kept 7 bases outside the gene matches. The CDR3 has 14 amino acids. The CDR3 DNA is TGTGCCAGCAGGCAGACTAGCGGGGCTGCCGAGCAGTACTTC. It yields the protein CASRQTSGAAEQYF.

This clonotype was observed a handful of times. The CDR3 sequence: CASSSRTSSSYEQYF. In DNA form, the CDR3 reads TGTGCCAGCAGCTCTCGGACAAGCAGCTCCTACGAGCAGTACTTC. The V call is TRBV21-1, the J call TRBJ2-7; the table's D gene call, TRBD1, was not cross checked with the DNA. TRBV21-1 is a pseudogene segment. The CDR3 extends over 15 amino acids.

V is TRBV6-2 or TRBV6-3 and J is TRBJ1-5; 7 positions match TRBD1. Germline V gene data show CDR1 as MNHEY and CDR2 as SVGEGT. J was trimmed by 2 bases and V by 4 bases; bases with no gene match: 5. The CDR3 totals 15 residues. DNA for the CDR3: TGTGCCAGCAGTTCCCGCGGGACAGGCAATCAGCCCCAGCATTTT. It codes for CASSSRGTGNQPQHF.

This clonotype was seen a few times. The chain is built from TRBV7-2 and TRBJ2-3; D gene unclear. The germline V gene encodes CDR1 SGHTA and CDR2 FQGNSA. CDR3 length: 15 residues. Between the trimmed V and J ends, which lost 5 bases and 4 bases, there was a span of 16 bases. CDR3 bases: TGTGCCAGCAGCCGAAACTTGGGCGACGCAGATACGCAGTATTTT. Translated: CASSRNLGDADTQYF.

The V and J genes are TRBV9 and TRBJ2-3, with D tentatively TRBD1 or TRBD2 (5 bases each). V lost 3 bases and J 8 bases, leaving 13 bases between the germline ends. The CDR3 extends over 13 amino acids. CDR1 is SGDLS, CDR2 YYNGEE, per germline. This chain's CDR3 is CASSEGDSFTQYF. The CDR3 region has the DNA TGTGCCAGCAGCGAGGGAGACAGTTTTACGCAGTATTTT.

This chain links TRBV10-1 with TRBJ2-2; possible D gene TRBD2, 6 bases. V was trimmed by 4 bases and J by 2 bases, leaving 11 bases between them. This CDR3 contains 15 residues. The germline V gene has CDR1 WNHNN and CDR2 SYGVQD (reference sequence). The CDR3 coding sequence is TGCGCCAGCAGTGCGGCGGGGACCAACACCGGGGAGCTGTTTTTT. It translates to CASSAAGTNTGELFF.

This clonotype is labeled as medium-sized. The chain couples TRBV27 to TRBJ2-3; 9 nucleotides match TRBD2. Trimming removed 2 bases from V and 0 bases from J; junction bases left unmatched: 3. Germline assignment: CDR1 MNHEY and CDR2 SMNVEV (reference sequence). CDR3 size: 16 residues. CDR3 in amino acids: CASSLGTSRSTDTQYF. The DNA of the CDR3 is TGTGCCAGCAGTTTAGGGACTAGCAGAAGCACAGATACGCAGTATTTT.

This clonotype was seen a handful of times. V is TRBV7-2 and J is TRBJ2-2; D is possibly TRBD1 (6 bases). The V gene's germline CDR1 is SGHTA and CDR2 FQGNSA. V lost 5 bases and J 3 bases, leaving 13 bases between the germline ends. The CDR3 runs to 15 residues. CDR3 DNA: TGTGCCAGCAGCGCCAGGACAGCTTACACCGGGGAGCTGTTTTTT. The encoded protein is CASSARTAYTGELFF.

This clonotype was observed a handful of times. V and J are TRBV6-5 and TRBJ2-5; 7 bases line up with TRBD1. The germline V gene has CDR1 MNHEY and CDR2 SVGAGI. V shed 2 bases, J shed 7 bases, and the junction held 13 bases outside the gene matches. The CDR3 runs to 16 residues. For the CDR3, the DNA is TGTGCCAGCAGTTACCGGGGACAGACGGTCCAGGGGACCCAGTACTTC. This translates into CASSYRGQTVQGTQYF.

The rearrangement uses TRBV6-1 and TRBJ1-2; 8 positions agree with TRBD1. V trimming: 7 bases; J trimming: 8 bases; junction bases outside the gene matches: 15. This CDR3 has 15 amino acids. Germline CDR1 and CDR2: MNHNS and SASEGT. CDR3 sequence: CASTFPGQDRGGYTF. The CDR3 nucleotides read TGTGCCAGCACATTCCCGGGACAGGATAGGGGCGGCTACACCTTC.

Only a few counts were recorded for this clonotype. The gene calls are TRBV28 and TRBJ2-7; 9 bases agree with TRBD1. The CDR3 is 14 amino acids. Germline V gene data show CDR1 as MDHEN and CDR2 as SYDVKM. J lost 4 bases, V lost 4 bases, and 5 bases had no gene match. CDR3 in amino acids: CASSSPGQGYEQYF. CDR3 DNA: TGTGCCAGCAGTTCCCCGGGACAGGGTTACGAGCAGTACTTC. The full variable domain, with the rest looked up from reference TRBV28 and TRBJ2-7, is DVKVTQSSRYLVKRTGEKVFLECVQDMDHENMFWYRQDPGLGLRLIYFSYDVKMKEKGDIPEGYSVSREKKERFSLILESASTNQTSMYLCASSSPGQGYEQYFGPGTRLTVT.

The genes are TRBV6-1 and TRBJ1-4; D is ambiguous. The CDR3 has 14 amino acids. Germline V CDR1 and CDR2: MNHNS, SASEGT. Trimming pared 5 bases from V and 5 bases from J, leaving 12 bases between. The CDR3 nucleotides are TGTGCCAGCAGTAGCCAAACTCCAAATGAAAAACTGTTTTTT. Its protein is CASSSQTPNEKLFF.

The chain couples TRBV7-8 to TRBJ2-3, with D possibly TRBD2 on 6 matching bases. In germline, CDR1 is SGHVS, CDR2 FQNEAQ. The CDR3 loop spans 16 amino acids. V was trimmed by 4 bases and J by 3 bases, leaving 17 bases between them. CDR3 nucleotide sequence: TGTGCCAGCAGCTCTCAGTTGCGCGGGAAAACAGATACGCAGTATTTT. Translation gives CASSSQLRGKTDTQYF.

The V and J genes are TRBV20-1 and TRBJ1-5; D gene ambiguous. CDR3 length: 13 amino acids. Germline V gene lookup returns CDR1 DFQATT and CDR2 SNEGSKA (reference sequence). Trimming pared 3 bases from V and 3 bases from J, leaving 9 bases between. The CDR3 protein is CSASVATNQPQHF. The CDR3 coding sequence is TGCAGTGCTAGTGTAGCCACCAATCAGCCCCAGCATTTT.

The chain has TRBV5-1 and TRBJ1-1; no clear D. Trimming stripped 0 bases from V and 2 bases from J, with 11 bases between. CDR1 is SGHRS and CDR2 is YFSETQ in the germline V gene. The CDR3 is made up of 15 amino acids. The CDR3 nucleotides are TGCGCCAGCAGCTTGGTTGCCGGGATAAACACTGAAGCTTTCTTT. This translates into CASSLVAGINTEAFF.

The J gene is TRBJ1-2, the V gene TRBV15; TRBD1 aligns across 10 bases. The germline CDR1 and CDR2 sequences are LNHNV and YYDKDF (reference sequence). V lost 3 bases, J lost 7 bases, and 11 bases stayed unmatched. The CDR3 is 16 amino acids. The CDR3 DNA reads as TGTGCCACCAGCAGCGGCCGCGGACAGGGGGTGGGTGGCTACACCTTC. This sequence encodes CATSSGRGQGVGGYTF.

This clonotype has just a few counts. This chain links TRBV20-1 with TRBJ1-1, with D uncertain. CDR1 and CDR2 from the germline V gene are DFQATT and SNEGSKA (reference sequence). This CDR3 contains 11 residues. Trimming pared 7 bases from V and 1 base from J, leaving 7 bases between. This chain's CDR3 is CSGVRNTEAFF. CDR3 nucleotides: TGCAGTGGGGTGAGGAACACTGAAGCTTTCTTT.

This chain connects TRBV7-2 to TRBJ1-4; D gene unclear. Trimming cost V 0 bases and J 7 bases, with 6 bases left between them. Germline V gene sequence: CDR1 SGHTA, CDR2 FQGNSA. CDR3 length: 13 amino acids. CDR3 sequence (DNA): TGTGCCAGCAGCTTAGCTCGCCTTGAAAAACTGTTTTTT. This gives the protein CASSLARLEKLFF.

V and J are TRBV12-5 and TRBJ2-2; D may match TRBD1 or TRBD2 (5 bases each). The V end lost 0 bases, the J end lost 6 bases, and 11 bases lay between the germline ends. This CDR3 region has 15 residues. Germline lookup yields CDR1 LGHNT and CDR2 FRNRAP. The CDR3: CASGLVLRDPGELFF. CDR3 bases: TGTGCTAGTGGTTTGGTACTGAGGGACCCCGGGGAGCTGTTTTTT.

The V call is TRBV4-1, the J call TRBJ1-5; no firm D call. Germline-derived CDR1 and CDR2 are MGHRA and YSYEKL. Trimming removed 3 bases from V and 2 bases from J, with 8 bases in between. This CDR3 has 14 amino acids. The CDR3, as DNA: TGCGCCAGCAGCCACTCTGGTGGCAATCAGCCCCAGCATTTT. Protein: CASSHSGGNQPQHF.

V and J are TRBV20-1 and TRBJ1-1, with unresolved D. Trimming took 4 bases from V and 1 from J, leaving 10 bases between them. The CDR3 runs to 13 residues. Germline CDR1 and CDR2: DFQATT and SNEGSKA (reference sequence). The CDR3 coding sequence is TGCAGTGCTACTTTAGATCCGAACACTGAAGCTTTCTTT. It yields the protein CSATLDPNTEAFF.

In its sample, this clonotype was seen a few times. The chain is built from TRBV6-4 and TRBJ1-1, with D uncertain. CDR1 and CDR2 from the germline V gene are MRHNA and SNTAGT. CDR3 size: 13 residues. The ends were cut back, 5 bases at V and 2 bases at J, with 9 bases in the middle. The CDR3 DNA follows: TGTGCCAGCAGTCCAATCCCTAACACTGAAGCTTTCTTT. Its translation is CASSPIPNTEAFF.

This clonotype was seen only a few times. The rearrangement joins TRBV27 to TRBJ2-3, with a weak D call TRBD2 (5 bases). The germline CDR1 and CDR2 sequences are MNHEY and SMNVEV (reference sequence). There are 13 residues in the CDR3. CDR3 in amino acids: CAKSRGSTDTQYF. CDR3 nucleotide sequence: TGTGCGAAGTCCCGGGGAAGCACAGATACGCAGTATTTT.

The chain uses TRBV2 and TRBJ1-5; D call uncertain. CDR1 SNHLY and CDR2 FYNNEI come from the germline V gene. CDR3 size: 14 residues. V was trimmed by 7 bases and J by 0 bases, leaving 10 bases between them. CDR3 loop: CASMADYSNQPQHF. The CDR3 coding sequence is TGTGCCAGCATGGCTGATTATAGCAATCAGCCCCAGCATTTT.

CDR3 protein: CASSYLTGDQETQYF. In nucleotides, the CDR3 is TGTGCCAGCAGCTACCTGACAGGGGACCAAGAGACCCAGTACTTC. The chain combines TRBV5-4 with TRBJ2-5; 8 nucleotides agree with TRBD1. V gave up 3 bases and J gave up 0 bases; unmatched junction bases: 4. The CDR3 totals 15 residues. CDR1 SGHNT and CDR2 YYREEE come from the germline V gene (reference sequence).

This clonotype has just a few counts. The rearrangement uses TRBV7-9 and TRBJ2-2; the D is unclear. V lost 7 bases, J lost 5 bases, and 8 bases lay in between. The CDR3 loop spans 12 amino acids. Germline CDR1 and CDR2: SEHNR and FQNEAQ (reference sequence). Here the CDR3 DNA reads TGTGCCAGCACCCTTGGTACCGGGGAGCTGTTTTTT. Translation: CASTLGTGELFF.

This clonotype has more than one count but fewer than ten. V and J are TRBV7-2 and TRBJ2-3, with 7 nucleotides matching TRBD2. With 0 bases clipped from V and 2 bases from J, the junction kept 2 bases outside the gene matches. Per the germline V gene, CDR1 is SGHTA and CDR2 is FQGNSA. CDR3 length: 15 amino acids. This chain's CDR3 is CASSLALASTDTQYF. DNA of the CDR3: TGTGCCAGCAGCTTAGCACTAGCGTCCACAGATACGCAGTATTTT.

Points on this clonotype: A read error may produce the germline difference seen at one junction end. The V call is TRBV7-7, the J call TRBJ2-2, with D perhaps matching TRBD2 (5 bases). The CDR3 runs to 13 residues. The germline gives CDR1 SSHAT, CDR2 FNYEAQ (reference sequence). This CDR3 reads CASSTRESGELFF. The CDR3 coding sequence is TGTGCTAGCAGCACTAGGGAGTCCGGGGAGCTGTTTTTT.

The chain combines TRBV7-2 with TRBJ2-5; D is possibly TRBD2 (7 bases). With 0 bases removed from V and 5 bases from J, the gap between germline ends came to 13 bases. This CDR3 region has 15 residues. Germline assignment: CDR1 SGHTA and CDR2 FQGNSA. Here the CDR3 reads CASSLAGGPRETQYF. The CDR3 nucleotides are TGTGCCAGCAGCTTAGCGGGGGGGCCTCGGGAGACCCAGTACTTC.